The subject of this entry is one TCR beta chain. The entry originates in a study of molecular identifiers for immune sequencing clone quantification. TCRdb reprocessed the PCR reads via MiXCR and lists one record per CDR3 protein. The data contain approximately 630,000 distinct CDR3 sequences, approximately 24% of them singletons. This receptor was identified in a human donor in good health. Some libraries in this study had Jurkat cell RNA spiked in. The sequenced sample was naive CD8+ T cells from blood, with Jurkat cell RNA spiked in. Specified subset: FACS-sorted CD8+CD4-CCR7+CD45RA+ naive T cells.

CDR3 protein: CASSRENPEQFF. The CDR3 nucleotides are TGTGCCAGCAGCCGAGAGAATCCCGAGCAGTTCTTC. V and J are TRBV13 and TRBJ2-1; D remains ambiguous. V was cut by 5 bases and J by 10 bases, with 12 bases left in between. CDR1 and CDR2 (germline): PRHDT, FYEKMQ (reference sequence). CDR3 length equals 12 residues.